The next 27 T cell receptor beta chains were all read from a single sample in a study of response to subunit inactivated influenza vaccine. TCRdb analysed the RT-PCR reads with MiXCR anew, one entry per CDR3 protein. Of around 750,000 distinct CDR3 sequences listed, 21% were seen once; the top ten hold about 10%. The source was PBMCs from blood, collected roughly 5 days after vaccination. Receptors originate from a man aged 50 or older who received an inactivated influenza vaccine.

The chain is built from TRBV9 and TRBJ2-1, with D unresolved. V was trimmed by 3 bases and J by 3 bases, leaving 22 bases between them. This CDR3 comprises 18 residues. Per germline, CDR1 SGDLS and CDR2 YYNGEE. CDR3: CASSGLGGPISYYNEQFF. Here the CDR3 DNA reads TGTGCCAGCAGCGGCCTAGGCGGCCCGATCTCCTACTACAATGAGCAGTTCTTC.

This clonotype appeared many times. V gene TRBV12-3 or TRBV12-4 combines with J gene TRBJ2-5, with 8 bases lining up with TRBD2. Unmatched junction bases numbered 4, after V lost 2 bases and J lost 2 bases. This CDR3 region has 15 residues. This chain's CDR3 is CASSLSGTRQETQYF. In DNA form, the CDR3 reads TGTGCCAGCAGTTTAAGTGGGACTAGACAAGAGACCCAGTACTTC.

V is TRBV5-6 and J is TRBJ2-1, with a possible D match to TRBD2 (5 bases). The CDR3 totals 15 residues. CDR1 is SGHDT and CDR2 is YYEEEE in the germline V gene. Trimming removed 4 bases at V and 12 bases at J, with 23 bases between. This CDR3 is CASSPGAIGDVGQFF. For the CDR3, the DNA is TGTGCCAGCAGCCCCGGAGCTATCGGGGATGTCGGGCAGTTCTTC.

The CDR3 DNA follows: TGCGCCAGCAGCAAACTAGCGGATACCTACGAGCAGTACTTC. It encodes CASSKLADTYEQYF. The chain uses TRBV5-1 and TRBJ2-7, with TRBD2 matching 8 bases. The V segment lost 4 bases and the J segment 2 bases; nucleotides outside the gene matches: 5. The CDR3 contains 14 residues. The germline CDR1 and CDR2 sequences are SGHRS and YFSETQ.

This clonotype has just a few counts. The chain has TRBV12-3 or TRBV12-4 and TRBJ2-5; tentative D call: TRBD2 (7 bases). CDR3 size: 16 residues. V was pared by 3 bases and J by 5 bases, with 19 bases between. The CDR3 DNA follows: TGTGCCAGCAGTTTTGGGGGGGCGGTACTGGGGGAGACCCAGTACTTC. Amino acids: CASSFGGAVLGETQYF.

This clonotype was detected a few times. The rearrangement uses TRBV30 and TRBJ1-2; D ambiguous. Trimming left V 0 bases short and J 0 bases short, with 8 bases between. The CDR3 consists of 14 residues. Per germline, CDR1 GTSNPN and CDR2 SVGIG (reference sequence). The CDR3 nucleotides are TGTGCCTGGAGTGTGCAGGTCGCTAACTATGGCTACACCTTC. Amino acid sequence: CAWSVQVANYGYTF.

The chain joins TRBV23-1 to TRBJ2-7, with D tentatively TRBD2 (6 bases). TRBV23-1 is an ORF, and what it does is uncertain. V lost 7 bases and J lost 5, with 18 bases in between. The CDR3 totals 14 residues. CDR3 in amino acids: CASTPRDCGHEQYF. The CDR3 bases are TGCGCCAGCACTCCCCGGGACTGTGGCCACGAGCAGTACTTC.

This clonotype was picked up many times. V gene TRBV20-1 combines with J gene TRBJ2-3; 10 bases are shared with TRBD2. Trimming cost V 0 bases and J 6 bases; bases outside gene matches: 12. The germline gives CDR1 DFQATT, CDR2 SNEGSKA (reference sequence). The CDR3 totals 17 residues. DNA for the CDR3: TGCAGTGCTAGAGATATGAAGCGGGGGGGCCTGACGGATACGCAGTATTTT. It encodes CSARDMKRGGLTDTQYF.

This clonotype turned up a few times. The chain couples TRBV28 to TRBJ2-1; possibly TRBD2 for D (6 bases). The CDR3 length is 15 residues. Trimming pared 3 bases from V and 7 bases from J, leaving 16 bases between. Germline V gene sequence: CDR1 MDHEN, CDR2 SYDVKM. The CDR3 nucleotides read TGTGCCAGCAGTTTGGCCGGGAGCAAAATTAATGAGCAGTTCTTC. Translating it yields CASSLAGSKINEQFF.

This clonotype was counted between two and nine times. Here the CDR3 reads CASSQRREVNEQYF. CDR3 DNA sequence: TGTGCCAGCAGCCAACGGAGGGAGGTCAACGAGCAGTACTTC. The chain links TRBV3-1 to TRBJ2-7, with a tentative D call TRBD2 (6 bases). Deletions cut 2 bases from V and 5 bases from J, with 13 bases between. The CDR3 consists of 14 residues. Germline V gene sequence: CDR1 LGHDT, CDR2 YNNKEL (reference sequence).

V is TRBV2 and J is TRBJ2-1, with D possibly TRBD2 on 6 matching bases. The CDR3 consists of 15 residues. The germline V and J ends were trimmed by 3 bases and 3 bases, with 12 bases remaining between them. Germline loops: CDR1 SNHLY, CDR2 FYNNEI. Here the CDR3 reads CASSDYLEGYNEQFF. Here the CDR3 DNA reads TGTGCCAGCAGTGACTACCTGGAGGGCTACAATGAGCAGTTCTTC.

This clonotype occurred many times. This sequence joins TRBV29-1 and TRBJ2-5; 9 nucleotides match TRBD2. The CDR3 is made up of 15 amino acids. Germline V gene sequence: CDR1 SQVTM, CDR2 ANQGSEA. After removal of 3 bases from V and 1 base from J, the junction contained 6 bases not matched to a gene. CDR3 in DNA: TGCAGCGTTGAGAGTCTAGCGGGGTTCCAAGAGACCCAGTACTTC. It is translated as CSVESLAGFQETQYF. Variable domain in full (rest from reference TRBV29-1 and TRBJ2-5): SAVISQKPSRDICQRGTSLTIQCQVDSQVTMMFWYRQQPGQSLTLIATANQGSEATYESGFVIDKFPISRPNLTFSTLTVSNMSPEDSSIYLCSVESLAGFQETQYFGPGTRLLVL.

This clonotype has only a few counts. The rearrangement links TRBV20-1 to TRBJ1-2; 9 nucleotides agree with TRBD1. Germline lookup yields CDR1 DFQATT and CDR2 SNEGSKA (reference sequence). The CDR3 covers 13 residues. With V trimmed by 6 bases and J by 7 bases, 9 bases remained unmatched. CDR3 region: CSAPRQGDFGYTF. The CDR3 bases are TGCAGTGCACCGAGACAGGGGGATTTTGGCTACACCTTC.

The chain has TRBV9 and TRBJ2-5, with D possibly matching TRBD1 (6 bases). The germline gives CDR1 SGDLS, CDR2 YYNGEE. The germline V and J ends were trimmed by 0 bases and 5 bases, with 14 bases remaining between them. The CDR3 covers 15 residues. The DNA of the CDR3 is TGTGCCAGCAGCGTAGCTACAGGGTGGGGGGAGACCCAGTACTTC. Its protein product is CASSVATGWGETQYF.

The gene calls are TRBV18 and TRBJ1-1; 12 nucleotides line up with TRBD1. V lost 4 bases, J lost 11 bases, and 11 bases stayed unmatched. CDR3 length: 15 residues. Germline V gives CDR1 KGHSH, CDR2 LQKENI. Here the CDR3 reads CASSLGQGALSWAFF. CDR3 bases: TGTGCCAGCTCACTGGGACAGGGGGCGCTCAGTTGGGCTTTCTTT.

This rearrangement joins TRBV3-1 to TRBJ2-3; either TRBD1 or TRBD2 may supply D (5 bases each). Germline V gives CDR1 LGHDT, CDR2 YNNKEL (reference sequence). V lost 1 base to trimming and J lost 4 bases, with 15 bases between them. The CDR3 extends over 16 amino acids. Here the CDR3 reads CASSQVFHEGSDTQYF. CDR3 DNA: TGTGCCAGCAGCCAAGTATTTCATGAGGGGTCAGATACGCAGTATTTT.

This clonotype was seen only a few times. The rearrangement uses TRBV25-1 and TRBJ2-1, with D possibly being TRBD2 (6 bases). The V gene's germline CDR1 is MGHDK and CDR2 SYGVNS. The CDR3 covers 14 residues. Trimming left V 4 bases short and J 9 bases short, with 16 bases between. The CDR3 sequence: CASSGPGTPGEQFF. CDR3 coding DNA: TGTGCCAGCAGTGGCCCCGGGACTCCCGGTGAGCAGTTCTTC. The whole variable domain, remainder taken from reference TRBV25-1 and TRBJ2-1, is EADIYQTPRYLVIGTGKKITLECSQTMGHDKMYWYQQDPGMELHLIHYSYGVNSTEKGDLSSESTVSRIRTEHFPLTLESARPSHTSQYLCASSGPGTPGEQFFGPGTRLTVL.

The chain recombines TRBV4-3 with TRBJ2-7; the match to TRBD1 covers 10 bases. Germline lookup yields CDR1 LGHNA and CDR2 YSLEER. Trimming at V came to 6 bases and at J to 5 bases, leaving 10 bases not matched to a gene. This CDR3 contains 15 residues. The CDR3 DNA reads TGCGCCAGCAGATACATGACAGGGGGCGCGCACGAGCAGTACTTC. Protein: CASRYMTGGAHEQYF.

The sample holds many counts of this clonotype. The genes are TRBV5-1 and TRBJ2-3; D is perhaps TRBD2 (6 bases). Germline V lookup: CDR1 SGHRS, CDR2 YFSETQ. The V gene lost 1 base and the J gene lost 1 base, with 10 bases spanning the gap. This CDR3 has 15 amino acids. This CDR3 is CASSLSTGGTDTQYF. CDR3 sequence (DNA): TGCGCCAGCAGCTTGTCGACGGGGGGCACAGATACGCAGTATTTT.

There are a few counts of this clonotype. The CDR3 bases are TGTGCCATCAGTGCCGGACTAGCGGGACCCACCTACAATGAGCAGTTCTTC. It codes for CAISAGLAGPTYNEQFF. The V and J genes are TRBV10-3 and TRBJ2-1; 12 bases fit TRBD2. The CDR3 is 17 amino acids. Germline V gene sequence: CDR1 ENHRY, CDR2 SYGVKD. With 4 bases clipped from V and 2 bases from J, the junction kept 6 bases outside the gene matches.

In its sample, this clonotype was seen a few times. The rearrangement links TRBV14 to TRBJ1-2; maybe TRBD1 (5 bases). CDR3 length: 13 residues. Germline V gene lookup returns CDR1 SGHDN and CDR2 FVKESK. V was clipped by 1 base and J by 3 bases, with 6 bases between them. This CDR3 reads CASSQGTYYGYTF. DNA for the CDR3: TGTGCCAGCAGCCAAGGGACATACTATGGCTACACCTTC.

The V gene is TRBV11-1, the J gene TRBJ1-6; D possibly corresponds to TRBD1 (5 bases). This CDR3 has 19 amino acids. V was clipped by 5 bases and J by 0 bases, with 20 bases between them. From germline, CDR1 is SGHAT and CDR2 FQDESV (reference sequence). The CDR3 DNA reads as TGTGCCAGCAGCGGGGACGGGAAAGGTTACAGCTCCTATAATTCACCCCTCCACTTT. The encoded protein is CASSGDGKGYSSYNSPLHF. The full variable domain, completed using reference TRBV11-1 and TRBJ1-6, is EAEVAQSPRYKITEKSQAVAFWCDPISGHATLYWYRQILGQGPELLVQFQDESVVDDSQLPKDRFSAERLKGVDSTLKIQPAELGDSAMYLCASSGDGKGYSSYNSPLHFGNGTRLTVT.

CDR3 amino acids: CASSQYFREGQPQHF. In DNA, the CDR3 is TGCGCCAGCAGTCAATATTTCAGGGAGGGACAGCCCCAGCATTTT. The V gene is TRBV23-1, the J gene TRBJ1-5, with a possible D match to TRBD1 (5 bases). TRBV23-1 qualifies as an ORF whose function is uncertain. The CDR3 is 15 residues long. V was cut by 1 base and J by 7 bases, with 14 bases left in between.

This clonotype was detected only a few times. CDR3 protein: CASSSIPGWRYNEQFF. Written as DNA, the CDR3 is TGCGCCAGCAGCAGCATTCCAGGGTGGCGGTACAATGAGCAGTTCTTC. This chain connects TRBV5-1 to TRBJ2-1; D is possibly TRBD1 (5 bases). From germline, CDR1 is SGHRS and CDR2 YFSETQ. The CDR3 spans 16 residues. V dropped 4 bases and J dropped 4 bases, with 18 bases sitting between them.

The rearrangement joins TRBV28 to TRBJ2-3; D ambiguous. The germline V and J ends were trimmed by 7 bases and 1 base, with 12 bases remaining between them. The CDR3 runs to 14 residues. Germline V gene data show CDR1 as MDHEN and CDR2 as SYDVKM. The CDR3: CASTPRRGTDTQYF. CDR3 nucleotide sequence: TGTGCCAGCACCCCCCGGCGCGGCACAGATACGCAGTATTTT.

This clonotype was counted between two and nine times. The V call is TRBV15, the J call TRBJ1-5; 9 bases agree with TRBD1. J lost 6 bases, V lost 0 bases, and 6 bases had no gene match. Germline V gives CDR1 LNHNV, CDR2 YYDKDF (reference sequence). The CDR3 is made up of 16 amino acids. The CDR3 spells CATSRDRGQGFQPQHF. The CDR3 DNA reads TGTGCCACCAGCAGAGATCGGGGACAGGGATTTCAGCCCCAGCATTTT.

This chain joins TRBV15 and TRBJ2-6; D is uncertain. Germline V gene sequence: CDR1 LNHNV, CDR2 YYDKDF (reference sequence). V dropped 0 bases and J dropped 0 bases, with 15 bases sitting between them. The CDR3 sequence is 19 residues long. CDR3 nucleotide sequence: TGTGCCACCAGCAGAGATCTGCCCCAAACCCTCTCTGGGGCCAACGTCCTGACTTTC. Its protein product is CATSRDLPQTLSGANVLTF.